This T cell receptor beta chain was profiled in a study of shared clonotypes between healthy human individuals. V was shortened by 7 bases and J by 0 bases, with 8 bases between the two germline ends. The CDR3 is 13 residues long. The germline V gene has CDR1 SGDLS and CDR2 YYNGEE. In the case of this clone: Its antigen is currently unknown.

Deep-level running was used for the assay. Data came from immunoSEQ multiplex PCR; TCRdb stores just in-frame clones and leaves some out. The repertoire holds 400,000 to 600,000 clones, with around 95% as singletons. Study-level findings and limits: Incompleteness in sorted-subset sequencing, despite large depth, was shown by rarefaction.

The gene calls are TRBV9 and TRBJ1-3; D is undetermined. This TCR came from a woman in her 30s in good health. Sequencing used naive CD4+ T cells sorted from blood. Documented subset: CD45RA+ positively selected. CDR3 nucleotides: TGTGCCAGCCGACCCGTCTCTGGAAACACCATATATTTT. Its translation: CASRPVSGNTIYF. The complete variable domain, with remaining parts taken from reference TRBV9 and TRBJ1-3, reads DSGVTQTPKHLITATGQRVTLRCSPRSGDLSVYWYQQSLDQGLQFLIQYYNGEERAKGNILERFSAQQFPDLHSELNLSSLELGDSALYFCASRPVSGNTIYFGEGSWLTVV.